The present T cell receptor (beta chain) was sequenced within a study of T-cell memory formation after mild COVID-19. Whole-study results and caveats: Largely, contracting CD4+ clones fell within CM and EM, and contracting CD8+ clones within EMRA.

J lost 6 bases, V lost 0 bases, and 7 bases had no gene match. This CDR3 is built from 16 residues. Sample barcodes and UMIs were carried by the TCR alpha and TCR beta cDNA libraries that 5'RACE generated with constant-segment primers. TCRdb reprocessed the 5' RACE reads with MiXCR, giving one entry per CDR3 protein. The sample includes about 350,000 distinct CDR3 sequences, under 15% seen only once; the top ten take 22%. This clonotype was counted only a few times. The target antigen is unknown. J is TRBJ2-4 and V is TRBV23-1; 8 positions match TRBD2. TRBV23-1 has ORF status, its function being uncertain. The sequence came from a man aged 18 to 35 who had mild COVID-19 (a few samples of this study predate the infection). Cell type and time point are not known. Input material: PBMCs or a T cell subset sorted from them (not recorded which). The CDR3 protein is CASSQSAGSGGNIQYF. CDR3 bases: TGCGCCAGCAGTCAATCGGCGGGCAGCGGGGGAAACATTCAGTACTTC.